This note documents a single T cell receptor (beta chain) sequence. The target antigen is unknown. PCR involved 60 Vbeta and 13 Jbeta primers. Using immunoSEQ multiplex PCR, the repertoire was profiled, and TCRdb retains in-frame clones only, with some absent. The sample records approximately 93,000 clones, more than 55% being singletons. The sample belongs to a study of cytomegalovirus exposure and HLA in healthy donors. Study-wide points: Researchers counted 164 TCR beta chains as cytomegalovirus-associated. Equally common other TCR beta chains were less clonally expanded than HLA-associated ones, a later analysis found.

Though probably carrying unrecorded immune exposures, donors were nominally healthy at sampling. The sequence was collected from a boy aged 5-17 years in good health and CMV-seropositive. The sequencing sample was made of PBMCs.

The CDR3 sequence is CASSKRDRGLYEQYF. The CDR3 DNA follows: TGTGCCAGCAGCAAAAGGGACAGGGGGCTCTACGAGCAGTACTTC. This chain connects TRBV7-2 to TRBJ2-7; 12 nucleotides align to TRBD1. The germline V gene encodes CDR1 SGHTA and CDR2 FQGNSA. This CDR3 has 15 residues. V lost 5 bases and J lost 3; bases outside the gene matches: 5.